Sequencing of this TCR beta chain was carried out in a study of cytomegalovirus exposure and HLA in healthy donors. CDR3 length: 15 residues. With 3 bases clipped from V and 6 bases from J, the junction kept 9 bases outside the gene matches. CDR1 is SGDLS and CDR2 is YYNGEE in the germline V gene. This clone was observed once. Its antigen is unknown. The PCR had 60 Vbeta and 13 Jbeta primers. Measured with immunoSEQ multiplex PCR; TCRdb has only the in-frame clones, and not every one. The sample shows around 140,000 clones, under 85% of them seen only once. The study, taken as a whole, reports: More than 15,000 TCR beta sequences were associated with HLA alleles at 0.05 false discovery rate in a later analysis. Clonal expansion was found to be greater in HLA-associated TCR beta chains than in equally common others in a later analysis. Later analysis demonstrated an association between a missense DCLRE1C variant and TCR beta V- and J-gene trimming. Later analysis showed most CMV-associated TCR beta chains appearing HLA-restricted.

This TCR was sampled from a male donor in good health and CMV-seropositive. The genes are TRBV9 and TRBJ1-2; 9 bases agree with TRBD1. Source material: PBMCs. CDR3 amino acids: CASSGHSGQGDGYTF. The CDR3 nucleotides read TGTGCCAGCAGCGGCCACTCGGGACAGGGAGATGGCTACACCTTC.